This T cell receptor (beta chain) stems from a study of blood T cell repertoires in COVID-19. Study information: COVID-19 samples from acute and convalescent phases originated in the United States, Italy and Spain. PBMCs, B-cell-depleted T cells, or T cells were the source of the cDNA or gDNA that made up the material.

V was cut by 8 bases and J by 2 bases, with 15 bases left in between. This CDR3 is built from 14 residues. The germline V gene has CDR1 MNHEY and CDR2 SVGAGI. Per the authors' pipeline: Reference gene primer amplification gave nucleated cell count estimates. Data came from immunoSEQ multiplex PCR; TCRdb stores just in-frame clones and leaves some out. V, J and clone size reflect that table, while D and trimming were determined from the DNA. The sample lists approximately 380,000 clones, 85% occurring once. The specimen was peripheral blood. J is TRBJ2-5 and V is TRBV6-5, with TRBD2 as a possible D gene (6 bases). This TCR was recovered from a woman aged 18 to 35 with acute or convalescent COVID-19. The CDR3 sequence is CASAAGAGQETQYF. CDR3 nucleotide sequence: TGTGCCAGCGCCGCCGGGGCGGGGCAAGAGACCCAGTACTTC.